This T cell receptor beta chain originates from a study of T-cell reconstitution after alpha-beta-depleted transplantation in children. Trimming removed 1 base from V and 4 bases from J; junction bases left unmatched: 0. Germline CDR1 and CDR2: LGHNT and FRNRAP. The CDR3 has 14 residues. In this sample, this clonotype turned up a few times. Library preparation (for TCRbeta) was performed with unique molecular identifiers. TCRdb processed the PCR reads anew with MiXCR; each CDR3 protein has one entry. This sample has approximately 490,000 distinct CDR3 sequences, with approximately 13% found just once.

This TCR was sampled from a human donor who donated a stem cell graft to a child with combined immunodeficiency. V is TRBV12-5 and J is TRBJ1-5, with 8 bases identical to TRBD1. The sequences come from PBMCs from the stem cell graft donor, collected from the stem cell graft. CDR3 in DNA: TGTGCTAGTGGTTTGGGGACAGGGAATCAGCCCCAGCATTTT. Residues: CASGLGTGNQPQHF.